Listed below are T cell receptor beta chains from one sample, sequenced in a study of blood T cell repertoires in COVID-19. Libraries were prepared by immunoSEQ multiplex PCR; TCRdb keeps only in-frame clonotypes and omits some of them. The sample lists about 190,000 clones, roughly 90% occurring once. Sequencing used peripheral blood. The receptor source for this set is a man aged 50-60 years with acute or convalescent COVID-19. The CDR3 runs from the conserved cysteine through the conserved F or W. Fields, in order: clone size, D gene, J gene, V gene, CDR3 protein, CDR3 DNA. A D gene is named only where the DNA matches it firmly. The listing skips clone size in some rows; elsewhere it reads once, few, many or a size class.

>.|.|TRBJ2-7|TRBV5-1
CASSLWSEQHLYEQYF
TGCGCCAGCAGCTTGTGGTCCGAACAGCACCTCTACGAGCAGTACTTC
>few|.|TRBJ2-7|TRBV29-1
CSVIAAYEQYF
TGCAGCGTTATCGCGGCCTACGAGCAGTACTTC
>.|TRBD1|TRBJ2-2|TRBV3-1/TRBV3-2
CASSLQGANTGELFF
TGTGCCAGCAGCCTACAGGGGGCGAACACCGGGGAGCTGTTTTTT
>.|TRBD1|TRBJ2-3|TRBV20-1
CSAGDRVTQYF
TGCAGTGCAGGGGACAGGGTTACGCAGTATTTT
>.|.|TRBJ1-1|TRBV7-3
CASSLTGSGTEAFF
TGTGCCAGCAGCTTAACAGGGAGTGGCACTGAAGCTTTCTTT
>.|.|TRBJ2-7|TRBV5-4
CASNPAGVVNYEQYF
TGTGCCAGCAACCCGGCAGGGGTAGTTAACTACGAGCAGTACTTC
>.|.|TRBJ1-4|TRBV3-1/TRBV3-2
CASSLGAASQLFF
TGTGCCAGCAGCCTCGGAGCAGCTTCCCAACTGTTTTTT
>.|.|TRBJ2-5|TRBV10-3
CAIGEGGTQETQYF
TGTGCCATCGGGGAGGGGGGTACTCAGGAGACCCAGTACTTC
>.|TRBD1|TRBJ2-1|TRBV6-4
CASSDTWTGVNEQFF
TGTGCCAGCAGTGACACTTGGACAGGGGTGAATGAGCAGTTCTTC
>.|TRBD2|TRBJ2-1|TRBV9
CASSVRAGANEQFF
TGTGCCAGCAGCGTACGAGCGGGGGCCAATGAGCAGTTCTTC
>.|.|TRBJ2-7|TRBV28
CASSLSNPGGTVSYEQYF
TGTGCCAGCAGTTTAAGCAACCCGGGCGGGACGGTATCCTACGAGCAGTACTTC
>.|.|TRBJ1-4|TRBV5-1
CASSLASFADEKLFF
TGCGCCAGCAGCTTGGCCAGTTTTGCCGATGAAAAACTGTTTTTT
>.|TRBD2|TRBJ2-2|TRBV18
CASSPFGGDTGELFF
TGTGCCAGCTCACCCTTCGGGGGGGACACCGGGGAGCTGTTTTTT
>.|.|TRBJ1-1|TRBV9
CASSVEGDTEAFF
TGTGCCAGCAGCGTAGAGGGAGATACTGAAGCTTTCTTT
>.|.|TRBJ2-5|TRBV11-2
CASSFQLADETQYF
TGTGCCAGCAGCTTTCAACTAGCCGATGAGACCCAGTACTTC
>.|.|TRBJ1-4|TRBV21-1
CASSTRPITGTGENEKLFF
TGTGCCAGCAGCACCCGGCCCATTACCGGGACAGGGGAAAATGAAAAACTGTTTTTT